This TCR beta chain is from a study of CD8+ T cells in alopecia areata. For the study at large: Treated patients swallowed 5 to 10 mg of oral tofacitinib twice daily. Treated patients were scored for severity by percent of scalp affected. Overall study results and limits: Persistence during tofacitinib was seen for many expanded lesional clones in scalp and blood. Across lesional scalp, and particularly alopecia totalis/universalis, clonality surpassed that of normal scalp.

Isolated RNA was reverse transcribed into cDNA used as the sequencing template. Only in-frame clones appear in the TCRdb table, and some are missing; sequencing was by immunoSEQ multiplex PCR. Of fewer than 250,000 clones in the sample, around two fifths were seen once. A remark on this clone: Its matching antigen is unknown.

Sample treatment: oral pan-JAK inhibitor, 5-10 mg twice daily. The CDR3 is 12 residues long. Germline V gives CDR1 SGHRS, CDR2 YFSETQ. The germline V and J ends were trimmed by 3 bases and 5 bases, with 9 bases remaining between them. Sequenced material: CD4+ T cells sorted from blood, taken at approximately week 31, from a patient treated with tofacitinib. V is TRBV5-1 and J is TRBJ2-7; perhaps TRBD1 as D (6 bases). The clonotype was recovered from a human donor with alopecia areata. In DNA, the CDR3 is TGCGCCAGCAGCTGGGGGCAAGACGAGCAGTACTTC. Encoded protein: CASSWGQDEQYF.